The rows below give T cell receptor beta chains drawn from one sample of a study of T cell changes during pregnancy in multiple sclerosis. The repertoire was sequenced with immunoSEQ multiplex PCR; TCRdb's copy has only in-frame clones and lacks some. This table holds about 46,000 clones, approximately 94% found once. Sequencing was performed on CD8+ T cells from peripheral blood mononuclear cells, taken in the first trimester of pregnancy. These receptors came from a female donor with multiple sclerosis, enrolled in a pregnancy study. Each CDR3 is given with its conserved first and last residue. Each record gives: clone size, CDR3 length, J gene, D gene, V gene, CDR3 protein, CDR3 DNA. D genes are given only for firm matches. Expanded clones are given a class, and other clones once, few, many or no size at all.

.	16	TRBJ1-2	TRBD1	TRBV7-8	CASSLARGGGFYGYTF	TGTGCCAGCAGCTTAGCGCGTGGAGGGGGCTTTTATGGCTACACCTTC
.	12	TRBJ2-3	.	TRBV13	CASSPSTDTQYF	TGTGCCAGCAGCCCTAGCACAGATACGCAGTATTTT
.	14	TRBJ2-5	.	TRBV7-9	CASSLGGPRETQYF	TGTGCCAGCAGCTTAGGAGGGCCAAGGGAGACCCAGTACTTC
once	15	TRBJ2-3	TRBD2	TRBV7-2	CASSYLGGVQDTQYF	TGTGCCAGCAGCTACCTCGGGGGGGTTCAAGATACGCAGTATTTT
.	15	TRBJ1-5	.	TRBV28	CASSLFSTTRQPQHF	TGTGCCAGCAGTTTATTTTCGACGACCAGGCAGCCCCAGCATTTT
.	17	TRBJ2-5	TRBD2	TRBV7-6	CASSFLAGVVPVETQYF	TGTGCCAGCAGCTTCCTAGCGGGAGTGGTTCCGGTTGAGACCCAGTACTTC
.	16	TRBJ2-3	TRBD1	TRBV27	CASSSGGDRGTDTQYF	TGTGCCAGCAGTTCAGGGGGTGACAGGGGCACAGATACGCAGTATTTT
.	13	TRBJ2-7	.	TRBV6-1	CASSEAPLYEQYF	TGTGCCAGCAGTGAAGCCCCCCTCTACGAGCAGTACTTC
few	16	TRBJ1-3	.	TRBV5-5	CASSLVPGSSGNTIYF	TGTGCCAGCAGCTTGGTTCCAGGCAGCTCTGGAAACACCATATATTTT
.	16	TRBJ2-7	TRBD2	TRBV9	CASSAGGTSGSVEQYF	TGTGCCAGCAGCGCCGGTGGGACTAGCGGGAGTGTCGAGCAGTACTTC
.	13	TRBJ1-5	.	TRBV27	CASSLGGAQPQHF	TGTGCCAGCAGTTTAGGTGGGGCACAGCCCCAGCATTTT
.	14	TRBJ1-4	.	TRBV5-1	CASSLSRGSEKLFF	TGCGCCAGCAGCTTGAGTAGGGGTTCTGAAAAACTGTTTTTT
.	15	TRBJ1-2	.	TRBV15	CATSRGRSANYGYTF	TGTGCCACCAGCAGGGGCAGGTCAGCTAACTATGGCTACACCTTC
.	15	TRBJ2-1	TRBD2	TRBV9	CASSVATSGYNEQFF	TGTGCCAGCAGCGTAGCGACTAGCGGATACAATGAGCAGTTCTTC
.	16	TRBJ1-5	TRBD1	TRBV27	CASSSGDSRSNQPQHF	TGTGCCAGCAGTTCAGGGGACAGTCGATCCAATCAGCCCCAGCATTTT
.	18	TRBJ1-1	TRBD1	TRBV4-3	CASSQRFSGDPGGTEAFF	TGCGCCAGCAGCCAAAGATTCTCAGGGGACCCAGGGGGCACTGAAGCTTTCTTT
.	10	TRBJ1-1	.	TRBV10-1	CASTIEAAFF	TGCGCCAGCACGATAGAGGCAGCTTTCTTT
.	15	TRBJ2-7	.	TRBV4-2	CASSQDRGFSYEQYF	TGTGCCAGCAGCCAAGATAGGGGCTTCTCCTACGAGCAGTACTTC
.	16	TRBJ1-1	.	TRBV21-1	CASLTPLTGMNTEAFF	TGTGCCAGCTTGACCCCCCTGACAGGGATGAACACTGAAGCTTTCTTT
.	12	TRBJ2-7	.	TRBV27	CASSKGVGEQYF	TGTGCCAGCAGTAAAGGGGTTGGGGAGCAGTACTTC
.	14	TRBJ2-7	.	TRBV10-3	CAISGGESSYEQYF	TGTGCCATCAGTGGCGGCGAGAGCTCCTACGAGCAGTACTTC
.	14	TRBJ2-3	TRBD2	TRBV6-4	CASSVSGGADTQYF	TGTGCCAGCAGTGTTAGCGGGGGGGCAGATACGCAGTATTTT
.	13	TRBJ1-5	.	TRBV7-9	CASSLGTDQPQHF	TGTGCCAGCAGCTTAGGGACAGATCAGCCCCAGCATTTT
.	13	TRBJ2-7	.	TRBV6-5	CASSYGTSYEQYF	TGTGCCAGCAGTTACGGCACCTCCTACGAGCAGTACTTC
.	18	TRBJ2-1	TRBD2	TRBV19	CASSIYKASGINTDEQFF	TGTGCCAGTAGTATCTATAAGGCTAGCGGGATAAATACGGATGAGCAGTTCTTC
.	15	TRBJ1-1	.	TRBV19	CASILTGGMNTEAFF	TGTGCCAGTATTCTAACGGGTGGTATGAACACTGAAGCTTTCTTT
.	15	TRBJ2-3	.	TRBV13	CASSGTGGVVDTQYF	TGTGCCAGCAGCGGTACGGGCGGGGTAGTAGATACGCAGTATTTT
.	16	TRBJ1-2	.	TRBV4-1	CASSQGSAGFNYGYTF	TGCGCCAGCAGCCAAGGGTCGGCAGGGTTTAACTATGGCTACACCTTC
.	14	TRBJ1-1	TRBD1	TRBV18	CASSPAGGEIEAFF	TGTGCCAGCTCACCAGCAGGGGGCGAAATTGAAGCTTTCTTT
.	14	TRBJ2-1	.	TRBV9	CASSVEERYNEQFF	TGTGCCAGCAGCGTAGAGGAGAGGTACAATGAGCAGTTCTTC
.	17	TRBJ2-2	TRBD1	TRBV19	CASSTPRGQMNTGELFF	TGTGCCAGTAGTACCCCCCGGGGACAGATGAACACCGGGGAGCTGTTTTTT
.	14	TRBJ1-5	TRBD1	TRBV19	CASSPGQGGQPQHF	TGTGCCAGTAGTCCCGGACAGGGGGGTCAGCCCCAGCATTTT
.	14	TRBJ1-2	.	TRBV6-4	CARHLQSLNYGYTF	TGTGCCAGACACCTACAATCACTAAACTATGGCTACACCTTC
.	16	TRBJ2-7	TRBD1	TRBV7-2	CASSLAPGTGYYEQYF	TGTGCCAGCAGCTTAGCTCCCGGGACAGGGTACTACGAGCAGTACTTC
.	15	TRBJ2-7	TRBD1	TRBV4-1	CASSLRGQGAYEQYF	TGCGCCAGCAGCCTTAGGGGACAGGGGGCGTACGAGCAGTACTTC
.	14	TRBJ2-1	.	TRBV19	CASSLSTWYNEQFF	TGTGCCAGTAGTTTGTCGACTTGGTACAATGAGCAGTTCTTC
.	14	TRBJ2-2	.	TRBV2	CASSEGQNTGELFF	TGTGCCAGCAGTGAAGGGCAGAACACCGGGGAGCTGTTTTTT
.	15	TRBJ2-7	.	TRBV6-5	CASSYTDSPSYEQYF	TGTGCCAGCAGTTACACTGACAGCCCCTCCTACGAGCAGTACTTC
.	16	TRBJ2-2	TRBD1	TRBV25-1	CASSEVGQGPREELFF	TGTGCCAGCAGTGAAGTGGGACAGGGGCCGCGAGAGGAGCTGTTTTTT
few	15	TRBJ2-2	.	TRBV6-4	CASSPGHGGTGELFF	TGTGCCAGCAGTCCGGGCCACGGCGGGACCGGGGAGCTGTTTTTT
.	13	TRBJ2-5	.	TRBV4-3	CASSQDPSETQYF	TGCGCCAGCAGCCAAGATCCTTCAGAGACCCAGTACTTC
.	15	TRBJ2-1	TRBD2	TRBV19	CASSWTSGSINEQFF	TGTGCCAGTAGCTGGACTAGCGGGAGTATAAATGAGCAGTTCTTC
.	14	TRBJ1-5	.	TRBV29-1	CSVVTRDSNQPQHF	TGCAGCGTGGTTACCAGGGATAGCAATCAGCCCCAGCATTTT
.	15	TRBJ2-1	TRBD2	TRBV4-1	CATKGLAAAYNEQFF	TGCGCCACCAAGGGACTAGCGGCCGCCTACAATGAGCAGTTCTTC
.	14	TRBJ1-2	.	TRBV28	CASSLGGQGYGYTF	TGTGCCAGCAGCCTCGGGGGGCAAGGCTATGGCTACACCTTC
.	15	TRBJ2-7	TRBD1	TRBV10-3	CAISESTGGWYEQYF	TGTGCCATCAGTGAGTCAACAGGGGGGTGGTACGAGCAGTACTTC
.	14	TRBJ2-3	TRBD1	TRBV6-5	CASRGPGTGGTQYF	TGTGCCAGCAGGGGTCCCGGGACAGGGGGGACCCAGTATTTT
.	14	TRBJ2-1	TRBD2	TRBV19	CASSMWEGLDEQFF	TGTGCCAGTAGTATGTGGGAGGGTTTGGATGAGCAGTTCTTC
.	15	TRBJ1-6	TRBD1	TRBV14	CASSLRDSYNSPLHF	TGTGCCAGCAGCCTCAGGGACAGCTATAATTCACCCCTCCACTTT